This section outlines one T cell receptor beta chain sequence together with its context. Its antigen is currently unknown. This sample was included in a study of T cell responses to AZD1222 COVID-19 vaccine. Per the germline V gene, CDR1 is MNHEY and CDR2 is SVGAGI. The CDR3 contains 13 residues. Trimming left V 6 bases short and J 7 bases short, with 15 bases between. Overall study findings and caveats: Baseline serostatus was positive in only six AZD1222 recipients. Once two AZD1222 doses were given, Spike-specific TCR breadth and depth went up.

Profiling relied on immunoSEQ multiplex PCR, and the TCRdb table lists in-frame clones only, not all of them. The sample comprises 150,000 to 200,000 clones, approximately 90% of which are singletons, and around 4.5% rests with the top ten. The sequence derives from an adult who received the MenACWY meningococcal vaccine as a control. The chain combines TRBV6-5 with TRBJ1-1; no definite D call. Material: peripheral blood, obtained 28 days after the second dose of the MenACWY control vaccine. CDR3 in amino acids: CASSPNHGVEAFF. Written as DNA, the CDR3 is TGTGCCAGCAGCCCCAACCACGGCGTTGAAGCTTTCTTT.